A single TCR beta chain is shown here with its context. The antigen is undetermined. Profiling relied on immunoSEQ multiplex PCR, and the TCRdb table lists in-frame clones only, not all of them. Of around 70,000 clones in the sample, less than 95% are singletons; the top ten hold 2.2%. The sample comes from a study of lymphopenia after photon versus proton radiotherapy. J gave up 7 bases and V 0 bases, and 5 bases lay outside the gene matches. Looked up from germline, CDR1 is SGHRS and CDR2 is YFSETQ. CDR3 size: 15 residues. Study results and caveats: After the lymphocyte nadir, photon-treated repertoires showed oligoclonal expansion, especially of CD8+ Temra cells. A bigger post-nadir fall in TCR diversity correlated inversely with survival time in deceased patients. Only patients who died were analyzed for survival; proton advantage is unproven. Under photons, naive T cells and diversity fell while effector/memory populations rose.

The sample in question was peripheral blood, obtained from a patient treated with photon-based radiotherapy. The gene calls are TRBV5-1 and TRBJ2-2; TRBD2 agrees at 8 bases. This TCR was sampled from a middle-aged woman with cholangiocarcinoma. The CDR3 loop reads CASSLGTSKVGELFF. CDR3 nucleotide sequence: TGCGCCAGCAGCTTGGGGACTAGCAAAGTCGGGGAGCTGTTTTTT.